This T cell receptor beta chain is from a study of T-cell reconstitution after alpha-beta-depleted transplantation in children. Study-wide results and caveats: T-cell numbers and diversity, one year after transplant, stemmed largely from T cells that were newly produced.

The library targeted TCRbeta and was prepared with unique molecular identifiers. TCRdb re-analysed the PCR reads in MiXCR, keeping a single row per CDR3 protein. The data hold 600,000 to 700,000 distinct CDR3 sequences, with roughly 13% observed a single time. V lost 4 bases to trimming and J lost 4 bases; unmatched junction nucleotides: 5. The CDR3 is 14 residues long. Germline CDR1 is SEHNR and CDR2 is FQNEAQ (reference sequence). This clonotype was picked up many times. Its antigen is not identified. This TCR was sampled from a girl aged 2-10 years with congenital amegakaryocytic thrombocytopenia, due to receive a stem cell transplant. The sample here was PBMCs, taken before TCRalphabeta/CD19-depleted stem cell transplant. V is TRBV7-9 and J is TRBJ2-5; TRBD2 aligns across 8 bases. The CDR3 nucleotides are TGTGCCAGCAGCTCAGCGGGAGTAATAGAGACCCAGTACTTC. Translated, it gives CASSSAGVIETQYF.